This T cell receptor (beta chain) was sequenced during a study of beta chain features in type 1 diabetes. Findings of the study overall: The question of HLA type influencing TCRB rearrangement was one that remained unresolved here.

Germline CDR1 SEHNR, CDR2 FQNEAQ (reference sequence). CDR3 length equals 14 residues. Trimming cost V 7 bases and J 4 bases; bases outside gene matches: 8. Sequencing targeted expressed TCRB transcripts, as all isolated RNA had been reverse transcribed. Produced via immunoSEQ multiplex PCR; TCRdb's table is partial and in-frame only. The sample yields some 150,000 clones, around a tenth seen once. A note on this clone: Its antigen is not identified.

This receptor was obtained from a man between 18 and 29 years old in good health. Material: central memory CD4+ T cells from blood. V is TRBV7-9 and J is TRBJ2-7, with 9 bases aligning to TRBD1. CDR3 protein: CASNPGQGMYEQYF. The CDR3 DNA is TGTGCCAGCAACCCAGGACAGGGGATGTACGAGCAGTACTTC.